This T cell receptor (beta chain) was captured in a study of CD8 T cells in Susac syndrome. For the study at large: Within the sequenced group of Susac syndrome patients, 5 or 6 showed active disease and about eight were in remission. Patients with Susac syndrome were, at the time of blood collection, therapy-naive, maintained on corticosteroids, or maintained on intravenous immunoglobulin alone.

CDR1 is DFQATT, CDR2 SNEGSKA, per germline (reference sequence). The germline V and J ends were trimmed by 2 bases and 1 base, with 15 bases remaining between them. This CDR3 has 16 residues. cDNA came from roughly 0.5 to 1 ug RNA primed by random hexamers. immunoSEQ multiplex PCR amplified TCR beta CDR3 across 54 Vbeta, 13 Jbeta. A single record per CDR3 protein comes from TCRdb applying MiXCR to the immunoSEQ multiplex PCR reads. The sample holds about 150,000 distinct CDR3 sequences; 85% to 95% are singletons and the top ten take 0.15% to 0.2%. The genes are TRBV20-1 and TRBJ2-4, with D perhaps matching TRBD2 (5 bases). The TCR comes from a human donor with Susac syndrome. Sequenced input: CD4+ T cells from PBMCs. The CDR3 loop reads CSARPLGSWAKNIQYF. The CDR3 DNA reads as TGCAGTGCTAGACCTCTTGGGAGTTGGGCCAAAAACATTCAGTACTTC.